This T cell receptor beta chain emerged from a study of T cells in Graves' hyperthyroidism and ophthalmopathy. There were TCR beta CDR3 regions amplified from RNA transcripts. TCR CDR3 regions were first amplified by RT-PCR with HTBI primers. TCRdb reprocessed the multiplex PCR reads via MiXCR and lists one record per CDR3 protein. The data show around 620,000 distinct CDR3 sequences, 13% to 15% seen once. The CDR3 runs 12 residues. The germline CDR1 and CDR2 sequences are LGHNA and YNFKEQ. Trimming shortened V by 1 base and J by 5 bases, and 5 bases separated the two germline ends. The chain carries TRBV4-2 and TRBJ2-5; D is ambiguous. This TCR came from a woman aged 18-30 years with Graves' ophthalmopathy. The specimen was blood. The CDR3 loop is CASSQVMETQYF. The CDR3 nucleotides are TGTGCCAGCAGCCAAGTCATGGAGACCCAGTACTTC.